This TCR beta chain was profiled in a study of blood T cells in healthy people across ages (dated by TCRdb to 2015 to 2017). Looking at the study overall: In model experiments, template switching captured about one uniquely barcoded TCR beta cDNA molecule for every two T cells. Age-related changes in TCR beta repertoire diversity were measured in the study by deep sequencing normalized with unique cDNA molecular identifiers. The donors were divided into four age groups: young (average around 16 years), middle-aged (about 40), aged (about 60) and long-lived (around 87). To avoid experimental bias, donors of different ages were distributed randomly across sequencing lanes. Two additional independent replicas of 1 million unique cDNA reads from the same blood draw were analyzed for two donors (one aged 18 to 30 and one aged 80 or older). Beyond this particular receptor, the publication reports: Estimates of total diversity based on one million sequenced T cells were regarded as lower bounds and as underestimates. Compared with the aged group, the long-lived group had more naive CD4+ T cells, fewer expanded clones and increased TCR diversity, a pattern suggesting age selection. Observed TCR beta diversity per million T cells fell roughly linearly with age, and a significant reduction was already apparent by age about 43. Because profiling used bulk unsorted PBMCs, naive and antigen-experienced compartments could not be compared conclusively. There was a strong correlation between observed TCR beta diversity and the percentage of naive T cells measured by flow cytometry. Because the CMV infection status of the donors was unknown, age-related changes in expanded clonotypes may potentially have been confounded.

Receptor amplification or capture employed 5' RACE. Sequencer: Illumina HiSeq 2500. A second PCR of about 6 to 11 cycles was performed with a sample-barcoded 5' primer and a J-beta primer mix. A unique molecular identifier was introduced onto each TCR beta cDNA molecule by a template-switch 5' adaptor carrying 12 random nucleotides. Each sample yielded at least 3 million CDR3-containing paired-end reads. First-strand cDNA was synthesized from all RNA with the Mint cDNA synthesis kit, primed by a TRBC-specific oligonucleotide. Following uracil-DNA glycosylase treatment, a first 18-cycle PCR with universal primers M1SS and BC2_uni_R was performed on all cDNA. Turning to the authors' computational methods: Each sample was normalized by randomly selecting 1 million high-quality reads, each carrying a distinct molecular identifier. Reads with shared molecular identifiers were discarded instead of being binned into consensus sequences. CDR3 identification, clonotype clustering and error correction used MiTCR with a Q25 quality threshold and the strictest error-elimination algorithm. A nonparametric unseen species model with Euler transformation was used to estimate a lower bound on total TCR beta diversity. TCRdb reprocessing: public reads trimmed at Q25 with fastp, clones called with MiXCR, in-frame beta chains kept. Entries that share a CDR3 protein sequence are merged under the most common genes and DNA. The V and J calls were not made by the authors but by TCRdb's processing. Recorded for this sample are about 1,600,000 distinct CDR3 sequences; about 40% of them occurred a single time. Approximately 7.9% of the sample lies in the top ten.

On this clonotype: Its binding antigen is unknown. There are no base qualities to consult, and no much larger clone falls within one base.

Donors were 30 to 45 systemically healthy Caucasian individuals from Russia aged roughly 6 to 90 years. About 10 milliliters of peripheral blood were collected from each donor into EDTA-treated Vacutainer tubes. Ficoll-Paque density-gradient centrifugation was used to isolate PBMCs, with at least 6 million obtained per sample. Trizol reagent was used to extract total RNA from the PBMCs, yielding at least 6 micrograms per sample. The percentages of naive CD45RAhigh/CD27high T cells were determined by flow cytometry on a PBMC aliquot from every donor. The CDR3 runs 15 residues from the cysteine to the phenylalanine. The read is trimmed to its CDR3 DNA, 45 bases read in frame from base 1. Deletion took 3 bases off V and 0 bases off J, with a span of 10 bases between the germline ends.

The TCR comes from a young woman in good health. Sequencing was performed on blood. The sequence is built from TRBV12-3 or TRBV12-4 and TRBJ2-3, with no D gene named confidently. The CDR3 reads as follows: CASSFSLPSTDTQYF. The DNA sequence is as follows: TGTGCCAGCAGTTTTTCGCTCCCTAGCACAGATACGCAGTATTTT.